In this sample, the clone carrying this T cell receptor (beta chain) turned up once. These data are taken from a study of blood T cell repertoires in COVID-19. Overall study: COVID-19 samples, acute and convalescent, were from the United States, Italy and Spain.

This CDR3 region has 16 residues. Per germline, CDR1 SGHVS and CDR2 FQNEAQ. Between the trimmed V and J ends, which lost 5 bases and 8 bases, there was a span of 21 bases. Generated by immunoSEQ multiplex PCR, the TCRdb table keeps only in-frame clones and is missing some. The repertoire holds about 46,000 clones, with under 85% as singletons. This sequence joins TRBV7-8 and TRBJ1-4; no clear D. The sequencing sample was made of peripheral blood. The source is a man in his sixties with active COVID-19. CDR3 bases: TGTGCCAGCAGCCGTTTGAATCGTAAGGCGGGAGAAAAACTGTTTTTT. Protein sequence: CASSRLNRKAGEKLFF.